Following are 8 T cell receptor beta chains from one sample sequenced in a study of blood T cell repertoires in COVID-19. Profiling relied on immunoSEQ multiplex PCR, and the TCRdb table lists in-frame clones only, not all of them. The table includes a few hundred thousand clones, about 87% detected once. Sequences were obtained from PBMCs or T cells enriched from blood (not recorded which). These receptors were taken from a man in his forties in a cohort exposed to, infected with or recovered from COVID-19 (not recorded which).

V is TRBV4-2 and J is TRBJ2-7, with 9 positions matching TRBD2. This CDR3 is 17 amino acids long. Germline V gene lookup returns CDR1 LGHNA and CDR2 YNFKEQ. J gave up 0 bases and V 0 bases, and 6 bases lay outside the gene matches. The CDR3 DNA follows: TGTGCCAGCAGCCAAGATTTAGCGGGGGTCCGCTCCTACGAGCAGTACTTC. This encodes CASSQDLAGVRSYEQYF.

The CDR3 protein is CASSVTGNTGELFF. DNA of the CDR3: TGTGCCAGCAGTGTGACAGGGAACACCGGGGAGCTGTTTTTT. The V and J genes are TRBV28 and TRBJ2-2; D possibly corresponds to TRBD1 (6 bases). The germline CDR1 and CDR2 sequences are MDHEN and SYDVKM. CDR3 size: 14 residues. Trimming took 5 bases from V and 1 from J, leaving 8 bases between them. The full variable domain, completed using reference TRBV28 and TRBJ2-2, is DVKVTQSSRYLVKRTGEKVFLECVQDMDHENMFWYRQDPGLGLRLIYFSYDVKMKEKGDIPEGYSVSREKKERFSLILESASTNQTSMYLCASSVTGNTGELFFGEGSRLTVL.

The chain couples TRBV2 to TRBJ2-1; maybe TRBD2 (5 bases). Trimming cost V 4 bases and J 3 bases, with 13 bases left between them. In germline, CDR1 is SNHLY, CDR2 FYNNEI. The CDR3 totals 15 residues. Here the CDR3 DNA reads TGTGCCAGCAGTGGTCTAGCAAAACACTACAATGAGCAGTTCTTC. It is translated as CASSGLAKHYNEQFF.

The gene calls are TRBV6-5 and TRBJ1-5; no firm D call. Per the germline V gene, CDR1 is MNHEY and CDR2 is SVGAGI. The V and J ends lost 11 bases and 2 bases respectively, with 16 bases between them. This CDR3 is 14 amino acids long. CDR3 nucleotide sequence: TGTGCCGTCGGCCGGGGTGGTGGCAATCAGCCCCAGCATTTT. Its protein product is CAVGRGGGNQPQHF.

The J gene is TRBJ2-7, the V gene TRBV6-5; 10 bases align to TRBD2. Germline loops: CDR1 MNHEY, CDR2 SVGAGI. This CDR3 has 15 amino acids. J gave up 3 bases and V 0 bases, and 2 bases lay outside the gene matches. As DNA, the CDR3 is TGTGCCAGCAGTTACTCACTAGCGGGGTACTACGAGCAGTACTTC. Encoded protein: CASSYSLAGYYEQYF.

The chain has TRBV19 and TRBJ1-2; 8 bases are a match to TRBD1. Trimming removed 7 bases from V and 4 bases from J; junction bases left unmatched: 8. Looked up from germline, CDR1 is LNHDA and CDR2 is SQIVND (reference sequence). This CDR3 is built from 14 residues. The CDR3 DNA reads as TGTGCCAGTACTAAGACAGGGGCCCCCTATGGCTACACCTTC. Translating it yields CASTKTGAPYGYTF.

J is TRBJ2-7 and V is TRBV21-1; the tabulated D call, TRBD1, remains unverified against the DNA. TRBV21-1 is flagged as a pseudogene. The CDR3 spans 15 residues. CDR3 coding DNA: TGTGCCAGCAGTAAAAGGGGAACAGGGGGCTACGAGCAGTACTTC. The encoded protein is CASSKRGTGGYEQYF.

The rearrangement joins TRBV6-5 to TRBJ1-5; D is undetermined. The CDR3 length is 15 residues. The V end was cut by 7 bases, the J end by 3 bases, with 16 bases between. CDR1 and CDR2 from the germline V gene are MNHEY and SVGAGI. DNA for the CDR3: TGTGCCAGCAACGCCCAAGACAAGTACAATCAGCCCCAGCATTTT. It encodes CASNAQDKYNQPQHF.